The 22 T cell receptor beta chains presented below share a single source sample, sequenced in a study of STAT5B mutations in CD4+ large granular lymphocyte leukemia. The protocol was immunoSEQ multiplex PCR, while the TCRdb copy is restricted to in-frame clones and leaves out a portion. The sample yields 35,000 to 40,000 clones, roughly 85% seen once. Sequenced input: CD4+ T cells from blood buffy coats. The receptors come from a human donor in good health.

V gene TRBV18 combines with J gene TRBJ2-7; TRBD2 matches at 7 bases. The V gene's germline CDR1 is KGHSH and CDR2 LQKENI. The CDR3 is made up of 14 amino acids. The J segment lost 4 bases and the V segment lost 3 bases, leaving 6 bases of the junction unmatched. The CDR3 sequence: CASSPPGRTYEQYF. In DNA, the CDR3 is TGTGCCAGCTCACCCCCCGGGAGGACTTACGAGCAGTACTTC.

The chain employs TRBV19 and TRBJ1-2; D might be TRBD1 (5 bases). The CDR3 runs 13 residues. The germline V and J ends were trimmed by 5 bases and 3 bases, with 10 bases remaining between them. CDR1 and CDR2 from the germline V gene are LNHDA and SQIVND (reference sequence). Written as DNA, the CDR3 is TGTGCCAGTAGTGTGGGGGTGGACTATGGCTACACCTTC. Encoded protein: CASSVGVDYGYTF.

The chain carries TRBV6-5 and TRBJ2-1, with TRBD2 matching 9 bases. With V trimmed by 2 bases and J by 16 bases, 3 bases remained unmatched. The CDR3 sequence is 11 residues long. Germline V gene data show CDR1 as MNHEY and CDR2 as SVGAGI. The CDR3 DNA reads TGTGCCAGCAGTTACACCGGGACTAGCTTCTTC. Translation: CASSYTGTSFF.

This clone was seen a single time. The J gene is TRBJ1-4, the V gene TRBV4-3, with 9 bases lining up with TRBD1. J gave up 4 bases and V 0 bases, and 0 bases lay outside the gene matches. Germline CDR1 and CDR2: LGHNA and YSLEER. The CDR3 is made up of 15 amino acids. This chain's CDR3 is CASSQEGQGNEKLFF. The CDR3 DNA is TGCGCCAGCAGCCAAGAGGGACAGGGTAATGAAAAACTGTTTTTT.

The chain links TRBV5-1 to TRBJ1-3, with a tentative D call TRBD1 (5 bases). There are 16 residues in the CDR3. CDR1 SGHRS and CDR2 YFSETQ come from the germline V gene. Trimming took off 0 bases at V and 2 bases at J, with 12 bases between the two ends. CDR3 sequence: CASSLVGGITGNTIYF. CDR3 coding DNA: TGCGCCAGCAGCTTGGTTGGGGGAATCACTGGAAACACCATATATTTT.

This sequence joins TRBV28 and TRBJ1-2, with 7 bases that match TRBD1. This CDR3 has 13 residues. Looked up from germline, CDR1 is MDHEN and CDR2 is SYDVKM. With V trimmed by 5 bases and J by 2 bases, 2 bases remained unmatched. CDR3 sequence: CASSKGANYGYTF. CDR3 DNA sequence: TGTGCCAGCAGTAAGGGGGCGAACTATGGCTACACCTTC.

The chain recombines TRBV18 with TRBJ2-1; TRBD1 agrees at 9 bases. Per the germline V gene, CDR1 is KGHSH and CDR2 is LQKENI. This CDR3 has 14 residues. With V trimmed by 4 bases and J by 4 bases, 2 bases remained unmatched. The CDR3 nucleotides read TGTGCCAGCTCACTCGACAGGGGGTACAATGAGCAGTTCTTC. It translates to CASSLDRGYNEQFF.

The chain recombines TRBV28 with TRBJ1-2, with D perhaps TRBD1 (6 bases). V was pared by 5 bases and J by 6 bases, with 13 bases between. CDR1 and CDR2 (germline): MDHEN, SYDVKM. This CDR3 has 13 amino acids. The CDR3 coding sequence is TGTGCCAGCAGTCCTACAGGGCCGCATGGCTACACCTTC. It is translated as CASSPTGPHGYTF.

The chain couples TRBV30 to TRBJ2-2; D possibly corresponds to TRBD2 (6 bases). This CDR3 is built from 16 residues. V was trimmed by 3 bases and J by 3 bases, leaving 17 bases between them. Germline values: CDR1 GTSNPN, CDR2 SVGIG (reference sequence). The CDR3 is CAWRDRRGLDTGELFF. The CDR3 DNA sequence: TGTGCCTGGAGGGACCGACGGGGACTCGACACCGGGGAGCTGTTTTTT.

The chain combines TRBV14 with TRBJ2-6; maybe TRBD1 (5 bases). CDR1 is SGHDN and CDR2 is FVKESK in the germline V gene. Trimming shortened V by 4 bases and J by 4 bases, and 11 bases separated the two germline ends. The CDR3 length is 15 residues. The DNA for the CDR3 is TGTGCCAGCAGCCGGGGCGCTTTAGGGGCCAACGTCCTGACTTTC. It is translated as CASSRGALGANVLTF.

The chain joins TRBV19 to TRBJ1-5, with D unresolved. The CDR3 runs 13 residues. In germline, CDR1 is LNHDA, CDR2 SQIVND (reference sequence). Deletions cut 3 bases from V and 3 bases from J, with 6 bases between. Here the CDR3 DNA reads TGTGCCAGTAGTATGACCCACAATCAGCCCCAGCATTTT. The encoded protein is CASSMTHNQPQHF.

The J gene is TRBJ2-5, the V gene TRBV5-8; D gene ambiguous. The CDR3 totals 13 residues. Per germline, CDR1 SGHTS and CDR2 YDEGEE. Trimming took 2 bases from V and 2 from J, leaving 7 bases between them. The CDR3 nucleotides read TGTGCCAGCAGCTTCCTCCCGCAAGAGACCCAGTACTTC. This encodes CASSFLPQETQYF. Full variable domain (remainder filled in from reference TRBV5-8 and TRBJ2-5): EAGVTQSPTHLIKTRGQQATLRCSPISGHTSVYWYQQALGLGLQFLLWYDEGEERNRGNFPPRFSGRQFPNYSSELNVNALELEDSALYLCASSFLPQETQYFGPGTRLLVL.

This chain connects TRBV2 to TRBJ2-1; 11 bases fit TRBD1. With V trimmed by 4 bases and J by 2 bases, 1 base remained unmatched. The CDR3 sequence is 15 residues long. Germline CDR1 is SNHLY and CDR2 is FYNNEI. CDR3 sequence: CASSGDRGTYNEQFF. CDR3 nucleotide sequence: TGTGCCAGCAGTGGGGACAGGGGGACCTACAATGAGCAGTTCTTC.

The V gene is TRBV4-2, the J gene TRBJ1-4, with D tentatively TRBD1 (5 bases). V was pared by 3 bases and J by 8 bases, with 16 bases between. The CDR3 runs 15 residues. Germline assignment: CDR1 LGHNA and CDR2 YNFKEQ. CDR3 in DNA: TGTGCCAGCAGCCAGGCGGGACCTGAGGAGGAAAAACTGTTTTTT. This gives the protein CASSQAGPEEEKLFF.

This chain uses TRBV2 with TRBJ2-3; either TRBD1 or TRBD2 may fit D (6 bases each). From germline, CDR1 is SNHLY and CDR2 FYNNEI. The V and J ends lost 5 bases and 1 base respectively, with 10 bases between them. This CDR3 has 14 residues. CDR3 region: CASSRGAGTDTQYF. DNA for the CDR3: TGTGCCAGCAGTAGGGGGGCAGGCACAGATACGCAGTATTTT. Filled out from reference TRBV2 and TRBJ2-3, the complete variable domain reads EPEVTQTPSHQVTQMGQEVILRCVPISNHLYFYWYRQILGQKVEFLVSFYNNEISEKSEIFDDQFSVERPDGSNFTLKIRSTKLEDSAMYFCASSRGAGTDTQYFGPGTRLTVL.

The J gene is TRBJ1-5, the V gene TRBV10-3; unclear D gene. CDR3 length: 13 residues. Germline V gene data show CDR1 as ENHRY and CDR2 as SYGVKD. Trimming took off 7 bases at V and 0 bases at J, with 7 bases between the two ends. This CDR3 reads CAIKADSNQPQHF. The CDR3 DNA reads TGTGCCATCAAGGCGGATAGCAATCAGCCCCAGCATTTT.

In nucleotides, the CDR3 is TGTGCCAGCAGCTTCGGGTCGGTGGGGACCCAGTACTTC. Protein sequence: CASSFGSVGTQYF. The chain carries TRBV5-8 and TRBJ2-5; D unclear. CDR3 size: 13 residues. The V end was cut by 2 bases, the J end by 7 bases, with 12 bases between. CDR1 and CDR2 from the germline V gene are SGHTS and YDEGEE.

In its sample, this clone was seen once. The rearrangement joins TRBV9 to TRBJ1-6, with D possibly matching TRBD1 (6 bases). Trimming pared 5 bases from V and 8 bases from J, leaving 17 bases between. The germline V gene encodes CDR1 SGDLS and CDR2 YYNGEE. The CDR3 totals 15 residues. CDR3 protein: CASSKGGDTDSPLHF. In nucleotides, the CDR3 is TGTGCCAGCAGTAAAGGGGGGGACACGGATTCACCCCTCCACTTT.

The chain recombines TRBV5-1 with TRBJ1-4, with D maybe TRBD1 (5 bases). Trimming shortened V by 4 bases and J by 8 bases, and 15 bases separated the two germline ends. Germline CDR1 reads SGHRS; CDR2 reads YFSETQ. This CDR3 region has 14 residues. The CDR3 loop is CASSQQVAGEKLFF. For the CDR3, the DNA is TGCGCCAGCAGCCAACAGGTGGCGGGGGAAAAACTGTTTTTT. The complete variable domain, with remaining parts taken from reference TRBV5-1 and TRBJ1-4, reads KAGVTQTPRYLIKTRGQQVTLSCSPISGHRSVSWYQQTPGQGLQFLFEYFSETQRNKGNFPGRFSGRQFSNSRSEMNVSTLELGDSALYLCASSQQVAGEKLFFGSGTQLSVL.

V is TRBV11-3 and J is TRBJ2-5; TRBD2 matches at 7 bases. V dropped 3 bases and J dropped 3; count of bases not matched to a gene: 7. This CDR3 is built from 15 residues. Germline V gene lookup returns CDR1 SGHNT and CDR2 YENEEA. The CDR3 reads CASSFLGEGEETQYF. The CDR3 bases are TGTGCCAGCAGCTTTCTGGGGGAGGGAGAAGAGACCCAGTACTTC.

In regard to this clone: Other DNA sequences in this sample translate to the same CDR3. This chain links TRBV18 with TRBJ1-5, with D possibly being TRBD1 (5 bases). Between the trimmed V and J ends, which lost 3 bases and 3 bases, there was a span of 6 bases. CDR3 length equals 13 residues. Per germline, CDR1 KGHSH and CDR2 LQKENI. CDR3 protein: CASSPGLNQPQHF. CDR3 DNA: TGTGCCAGCTCACCGGGGCTCAATCAGCCCCAGCATTTT.

The CDR3: CASSTTTNEKLFF. The CDR3 DNA sequence: TGTGCCAGCAGCACCACAACTAATGAAAAACTGTTTTTT. The V call is TRBV7-2, the J call TRBJ1-4; D unclear. Germline loops: CDR1 SGHTA, CDR2 FQGNSA. The length of the CDR3 is 13 residues. V was clipped by 5 bases and J by 0 bases, with 4 bases between them.